This is a list of T cell receptor beta chains from one sample in a study. TCRdb reprocessed the 5' RACE reads with MiXCR, giving one entry per CDR3 protein. The table lists about 46,000 distinct CDR3 sequences, 25% to 30% of them singletons. The sequenced sample was naive CD4+ T cells sorted from blood. The receptors stem from a female donor with breast cancer. Each CDR3 is given with its conserved first and last residue. Fields, in order: clone size, J gene, D gene, V gene, CDR3 DNA, CDR3 protein. The D gene is left open where the match is weak. Not all rows give a size; the values are once, few, many and, for expanded clones, a class.

abundance: NA; j_gene: TRBJ2-6; d_gene: NA; v_gene: TRBV25-1; CDR3nt: TGTGCCAGCAGTGACTACGGATCCACACTCAGCTCTGGGGCCAACGTCCTGACTTTC; CDR3aa: CASSDYGSTLSSGANVLTF
abundance: few; j_gene: TRBJ2-1; d_gene: NA; v_gene: TRBV7-2; CDR3nt: TGTGCCAGCAGCTTATCTTACAATGAGCAGTTCTTC; CDR3aa: CASSLSYNEQFF
abundance: NA; j_gene: TRBJ2-1; d_gene: TRBD2; v_gene: TRBV5-6; CDR3nt: TGTGCCAGCAGCTTGGCACTAGCGGGAGGTTGGGAGCAGTTCTTC; CDR3aa: CASSLALAGGWEQFF
abundance: few; j_gene: TRBJ2-1; d_gene: TRBD1; v_gene: TRBV24-1; CDR3nt: TGTGCCACCAGTGACCCCCGACAGGGAGACAATGAGCAGTTCTTC; CDR3aa: CATSDPRQGDNEQFF
abundance: many; j_gene: TRBJ1-4; d_gene: TRBD1; v_gene: TRBV28; CDR3nt: TGTGCCAGCAGTTGGGGACCGGGACAGGGGGCTAGTAATGAAAAACTGTTTTTT; CDR3aa: CASSWGPGQGASNEKLFF
abundance: few; j_gene: TRBJ2-7; d_gene: TRBD2; v_gene: TRBV4-1; CDR3nt: TGCGCCAGCAGCCATGATAGCGGGAGCACCTACGAGCAGTACTTC; CDR3aa: CASSHDSGSTYEQYF
abundance: NA; j_gene: TRBJ1-2; d_gene: NA; v_gene: TRBV30; CDR3nt: TGTGCGCGGGGGAGTACTAACTATGGCTACACCTTC; CDR3aa: CARGSTNYGYTF
abundance: NA; j_gene: TRBJ1-2; d_gene: TRBD1; v_gene: TRBV7-9; CDR3nt: TGTGCCAGCAGCTTCGAGGGGGCGCGTGGCTACACCTTC; CDR3aa: CASSFEGARGYTF
abundance: few; j_gene: TRBJ2-2; d_gene: NA; v_gene: TRBV9; CDR3nt: TGTGCCAGCAGCGTAGGTCACGCGAACACCGGGGAGCTGTTTTTT; CDR3aa: CASSVGHANTGELFF
abundance: NA; j_gene: TRBJ1-1; d_gene: NA; v_gene: TRBV12-3/TRBV12-4; CDR3nt: TGTGCCAGCAGTGAACGGGCCAGCCTCCTGAACACTGAAGCTTTCTTT; CDR3aa: CASSERASLLNTEAFF
abundance: NA; j_gene: TRBJ1-2; d_gene: NA; v_gene: TRBV7-9; CDR3nt: TGTGCCAGCAGCTTAGATCCGCAGGGCGTGGGTGGCTACACCTTC; CDR3aa: CASSLDPQGVGGYTF
abundance: NA; j_gene: TRBJ2-3; d_gene: NA; v_gene: TRBV4-1; CDR3nt: TGCGCCAGCAGCCACGGAGGGGGACTGAAAACGGGCACAGATACGCAGTATTTT; CDR3aa: CASSHGGGLKTGTDTQYF
abundance: NA; j_gene: TRBJ2-1; d_gene: TRBD2; v_gene: TRBV7-2; CDR3nt: TGTGCCAGTACCTCGCGACTAGCGCCCCACAATGAGCAGTTCTTC; CDR3aa: CASTSRLAPHNEQFF
abundance: few; j_gene: TRBJ1-2; d_gene: NA; v_gene: TRBV20-1; CDR3nt: TGCAGTGCTCTTGGACACTATGGCTACACCTTC; CDR3aa: CSALGHYGYTF
abundance: NA; j_gene: TRBJ1-3; d_gene: TRBD1; v_gene: TRBV5-1; CDR3nt: TGCGCCAGCGGCACAGGGGACCAGGCCGGAAACACCATATATTTT; CDR3aa: CASGTGDQAGNTIYF
abundance: NA; j_gene: TRBJ1-2; d_gene: NA; v_gene: TRBV29-1; CDR3nt: TGCAGCGTTGGACAGAGGAACTATGGCTACACCTTC; CDR3aa: CSVGQRNYGYTF
abundance: NA; j_gene: TRBJ2-3; d_gene: NA; v_gene: TRBV6-2/TRBV6-3; CDR3nt: TGTGCCAGCAGGACAGGCACAGATACGCAGTATTTT; CDR3aa: CASRTGTDTQYF
abundance: NA; j_gene: TRBJ1-2; d_gene: NA; v_gene: TRBV4-2; CDR3nt: TGTGCCAGCGGTCGAGCCGACGGCGAACGCTATGGCTACACCTTC; CDR3aa: CASGRADGERYGYTF
abundance: NA; j_gene: TRBJ1-6; d_gene: TRBD1; v_gene: TRBV2; CDR3nt: TGTGCCAGCAGCGTTAACAGGGGTCGGGATTCACCCCTCCACTTT; CDR3aa: CASSVNRGRDSPLHF
abundance: once; j_gene: TRBJ1-5; d_gene: NA; v_gene: TRBV6-1; CDR3nt: TGTGCCAGCAGTGGGACAAGGGATCAGCCCCAGCATTTT; CDR3aa: CASSGTRDQPQHF
abundance: few; j_gene: TRBJ2-3; d_gene: NA; v_gene: TRBV10-3; CDR3nt: TGTGCCATCAGTGAGGGAACGGACCCTATTGGGGATACGCAGTATTTT; CDR3aa: CAISEGTDPIGDTQYF
abundance: few; j_gene: TRBJ1-5; d_gene: NA; v_gene: TRBV7-8; CDR3nt: TGTGCCAGCAGCTTAGAGCGGCAGAATAGCAATCAGCCCCAGCATTTT; CDR3aa: CASSLERQNSNQPQHF
abundance: few; j_gene: TRBJ1-1; d_gene: NA; v_gene: TRBV27; CDR3nt: TGTGCCTCCGGCACAGGTGATTACACTGAAGCTTTCTTT; CDR3aa: CASGTGDYTEAFF
abundance: NA; j_gene: TRBJ2-1; d_gene: TRBD2; v_gene: TRBV20-1; CDR3nt: TGCAGTGCTAGAGGCGGGGGGATCTCCTACAATGAGCAGTTCTTC; CDR3aa: CSARGGGISYNEQFF
abundance: few; j_gene: TRBJ2-1; d_gene: TRBD2; v_gene: TRBV7-3; CDR3nt: TGTGCCAGCAGCCTCAGCGGGATTCGGGGTGAGCAGTTCTTC; CDR3aa: CASSLSGIRGEQFF
abundance: NA; j_gene: TRBJ2-1; d_gene: NA; v_gene: TRBV7-9; CDR3nt: TGTGCCAGCATGGGGAGTGAGCAGTTCTTC; CDR3aa: CASMGSEQFF
abundance: NA; j_gene: TRBJ2-5; d_gene: NA; v_gene: TRBV30; CDR3nt: TGTGCCTGGCTAGAGCAAGAGACCCAGTACTTC; CDR3aa: CAWLEQETQYF
abundance: NA; j_gene: TRBJ2-2; d_gene: TRBD2; v_gene: TRBV20-1; CDR3nt: TGCAGTGCTAGAGGGACTAGCGGGATCTCTGGGGAGCTGTTTTTT; CDR3aa: CSARGTSGISGELFF
abundance: few; j_gene: TRBJ2-5; d_gene: NA; v_gene: TRBV27; CDR3nt: TGTGCCAGCAGTTTGGCCGCGGCTGGGGGCGGGCTGAGAGAGACCCAGTACTTC; CDR3aa: CASSLAAAGGGLRETQYF